One sample yielded the 10 T cell receptor beta chains listed below, sequenced in a study of blood T cell repertoires in COVID-19. The protocol was immunoSEQ multiplex PCR, while the TCRdb copy is restricted to in-frame clones and leaves out a portion. The sample yields about 280,000 clones, approximately 82% seen once. Sequenced material: PBMCs or T cells enriched from blood (not recorded which). The receptors shown here come from a man aged 40-49 years who had been exposed to COVID-19.

The chain links TRBV10-1 to TRBJ2-1, with D tentatively TRBD2 (6 bases). Germline assignment: CDR1 WNHNN and CDR2 SYGVQD (reference sequence). The V gene lost 4 bases and the J gene lost 4 bases, with 14 bases spanning the gap. The CDR3 totals 15 residues. The CDR3 region has the DNA TGCGCCAGCAGTGGGTTTAGCGGAGCTTACAATGAGCAGTTCTTC. Translating it yields CASSGFSGAYNEQFF.

This chain joins TRBV5-1 and TRBJ2-2; TRBD2 agrees at 9 bases. Germline V lookup: CDR1 SGHRS, CDR2 YFSETQ. This CDR3 contains 14 residues. Trimming at V came to 7 bases and at J to 6 bases, leaving 7 bases not matched to a gene. CDR3 residues: CASRLREGPGELFF. DNA for the CDR3: TGCGCCAGCCGCCTGCGGGAGGGCCCCGGGGAGCTGTTTTTT.

This clone occurred once. The chain uses TRBV29-1 and TRBJ1-5; TRBD1 agrees at 9 bases. V gave up 5 bases and J gave up 4 bases; unmatched junction bases: 9. This CDR3 is 15 amino acids long. Germline assignment: CDR1 SQVTM and CDR2 ANQGSEA. The CDR3 DNA sequence: TGCAGCGTTACCATTACAGGGGGCCCGAATCAGCCCCAGCATTTT. Protein sequence: CSVTITGGPNQPQHF.

J is TRBJ2-7 and V is TRBV4-1; perhaps TRBD1 as D (6 bases). The V and J ends lost 4 bases and 4 bases respectively, with 11 bases between them. Germline values: CDR1 MGHRA, CDR2 YSYEKL. The CDR3 runs 13 residues. The CDR3 protein is CASSLDRPYEQYF. For the CDR3, the DNA is TGCGCCAGCAGCCTGGACAGACCTTACGAGCAGTACTTC.

The chain combines TRBV30 with TRBJ2-5; maybe TRBD2 (5 bases). The CDR3 loop spans 13 amino acids. V lost 2 bases, J lost 2 bases, and 9 bases lay in between. The germline V gene encodes CDR1 GTSNPN and CDR2 SVGIG (reference sequence). DNA for the CDR3: TGTGCCTGGAGTCTCCGGACTCAAGAGACCCAGTACTTC. It is translated as CAWSLRTQETQYF.

The V call is TRBV7-9, the J call TRBJ2-5; D call uncertain. The germline V and J ends were trimmed by 1 base and 7 bases, with 10 bases remaining between them. This CDR3 contains 13 residues. Per the germline V gene, CDR1 is SEHNR and CDR2 is FQNEAQ (reference sequence). In DNA form, the CDR3 reads TGTGCCAGCAGCTTAGAGGATCGGAGGACCCAGTACTTC. As protein: CASSLEDRRTQYF.

This chain connects TRBV6-1 to TRBJ1-3; possibly TRBD1 for D (5 bases). Trimming shortened V by 0 bases and J by 2 bases, and 5 bases separated the two germline ends. CDR3 length: 14 amino acids. Germline V lookup: CDR1 MNHNS, CDR2 SASEGT. The CDR3 loop reads CASSEAGPGNTIYF. In nucleotides, the CDR3 is TGTGCCAGCAGTGAAGCGGGGCCTGGAAACACCATATATTTT.

The chain uses TRBV5-4 and TRBJ1-1; TRBD1 matches at 8 bases. This CDR3 is built from 15 residues. V trimming: 3 bases; J trimming: 9 bases; junction bases outside the gene matches: 13. Germline CDR1 SGHNT, CDR2 YYREEE (reference sequence). Written as DNA, the CDR3 is TGTGCCAGCAGCTCCAACTACGGACAGGGAGGAAAAGCTTTCTTT. As protein: CASSSNYGQGGKAFF.

This chain uses TRBV2 with TRBJ1-4; the match to TRBD1 covers 9 bases. The V gene end was trimmed by 8 bases and the J gene end by 5 bases; junction bases not matched to a gene: 6. From germline, CDR1 is SNHLY and CDR2 FYNNEI. This CDR3 is built from 14 residues. The CDR3 coding sequence is TGTGCCAGCGCGGACAGGGGAAGAAATGAAAAACTGTTTTTT. This codes for CASADRGRNEKLFF.

The V gene is TRBV29-1, the J gene TRBJ1-2; weak D call: TRBD1 (5 bases). The germline V and J ends were trimmed by 6 bases and 5 bases, with 22 bases remaining between them. CDR1 is SQVTM and CDR2 is ANQGSEA in the germline V gene. The CDR3 covers 15 residues. The CDR3 spells CSVVGLRGPAYGYTF. As DNA, the CDR3 is TGCAGCGTCGTGGGACTCCGGGGCCCGGCTTATGGCTACACCTTC. Full variable domain (missing parts from reference TRBV29-1 and TRBJ1-2): SAVISQKPSRDICQRGTSLTIQCQVDSQVTMMFWYRQQPGQSLTLIATANQGSEATYESGFVIDKFPISRPNLTFSTLTVSNMSPEDSSIYLCSVVGLRGPAYGYTFGSGTRLTVV.